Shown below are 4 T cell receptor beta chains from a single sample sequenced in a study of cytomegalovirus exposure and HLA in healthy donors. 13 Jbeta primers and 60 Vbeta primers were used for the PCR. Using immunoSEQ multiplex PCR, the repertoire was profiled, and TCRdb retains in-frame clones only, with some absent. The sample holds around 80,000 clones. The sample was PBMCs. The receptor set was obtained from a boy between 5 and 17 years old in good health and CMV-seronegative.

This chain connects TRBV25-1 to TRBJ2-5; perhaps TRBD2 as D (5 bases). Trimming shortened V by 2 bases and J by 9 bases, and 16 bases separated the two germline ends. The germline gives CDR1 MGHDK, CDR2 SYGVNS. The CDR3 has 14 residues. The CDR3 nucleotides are TGTGCCAGCAGTGAAGAGGGTCCGGAGAGCGCCCAGTACTTC. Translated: CASSEEGPESAQYF.

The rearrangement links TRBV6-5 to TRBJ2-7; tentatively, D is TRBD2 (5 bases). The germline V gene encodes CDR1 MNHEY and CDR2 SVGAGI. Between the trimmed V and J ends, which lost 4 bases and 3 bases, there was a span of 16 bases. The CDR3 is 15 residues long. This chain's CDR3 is CASSFRERQVYEQYF. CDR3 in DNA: TGTGCCAGCAGTTTCCGGGAAAGGCAGGTCTACGAGCAGTACTTC.

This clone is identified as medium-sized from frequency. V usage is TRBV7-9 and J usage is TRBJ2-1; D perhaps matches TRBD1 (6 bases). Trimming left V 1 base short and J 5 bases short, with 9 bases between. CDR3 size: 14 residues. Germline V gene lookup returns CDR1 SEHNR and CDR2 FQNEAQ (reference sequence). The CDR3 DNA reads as TGTGCCAGCAGCTTAGAGGACAGCAACAATGAGCAGTTCTTC. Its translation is CASSLEDSNNEQFF.

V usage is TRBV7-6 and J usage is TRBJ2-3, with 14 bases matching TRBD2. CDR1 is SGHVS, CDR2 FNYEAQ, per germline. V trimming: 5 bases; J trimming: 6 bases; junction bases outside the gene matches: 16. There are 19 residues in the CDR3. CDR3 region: CASSIQGTSGGGRVDTQYF. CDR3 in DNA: TGTGCCAGCAGCATACAGGGGACTAGCGGGGGTGGAAGGGTGGATACGCAGTATTTT.